Below are 15 T cell receptor beta chains sequenced from a single sample in a study of T-cell memory formation after mild COVID-19. TCRdb fed the 5' RACE reads into MiXCR, producing one record per CDR3 protein. The repertoire holds around 130,000 distinct CDR3 sequences, with less than 6.5% as singletons. Sequencing was carried out using PBMCs or a T cell subset sorted from them (not recorded which). The receptors stem from an adult woman who had mild COVID-19 (a few samples of this study predate the infection). Cell type and time point are not known.

Only a few counts were recorded for this clonotype. The V gene is TRBV5-1, the J gene TRBJ2-3, with D perhaps matching TRBD2 (6 bases). This CDR3 has 14 residues. V gave up 6 bases and J gave up 4 bases, with 15 bases separating them. Germline V gives CDR1 SGHRS, CDR2 YFSETQ. CDR3 sequence: CASTVGGSADTQYF. Written as DNA, the CDR3 is TGCGCCAGCACCGTTGGGGGGAGCGCAGATACGCAGTATTTT.

The chain links TRBV6-5 to TRBJ2-1; no definite D call. This CDR3 is built from 16 residues. Germline-derived CDR1 and CDR2 are MNHEY and SVGAGI. V was cut by 2 bases and J by 1 base, with 12 bases left in between. This chain's CDR3 is CASSYRDGRSYNEQFF. CDR3 DNA sequence: TGTGCCAGCAGTTACAGGGATGGAAGATCCTACAATGAGCAGTTCTTC.

This clonotype showed up just a few times. The genes are TRBV29-1 and TRBJ2-7, with D possibly called TRBD1 or TRBD2 (5 bases each). Trimming took 4 bases from V and 2 from J, leaving 12 bases between them. There are 13 residues in the CDR3. In germline, CDR1 is SQVTM, CDR2 ANQGSEA. Here the CDR3 DNA reads TGCAGCGTTGTGGGACGAGCGGCCTACGAGCAGTACTTC. This gives the protein CSVVGRAAYEQYF.

This clonotype was recorded many times. The rearrangement uses TRBV12-3 or TRBV12-4 and TRBJ2-3; TRBD2 might be the D (6 bases). The CDR3 length is 13 residues. Trimming removed 3 bases from V and 4 bases from J, with 8 bases in between. CDR3 residues: CASSLGGSDTQYF. The DNA for the CDR3 is TGTGCCAGCAGTTTGGGAGGTTCAGATACGCAGTATTTT.

This clonotype was counted many times. This chain uses TRBV27 with TRBJ2-1; TRBD2 aligns across 13 bases. The CDR3 is made up of 17 amino acids. V was clipped by 4 bases and J by 6 bases; unmatched bases: 9. Germline V lookup: CDR1 MNHEY, CDR2 SMNVEV (reference sequence). In DNA form, the CDR3 reads TGTGCCAGCAGTTCCACCCTCGGGACTAGCGGGGTCAATGAGCAGTTCTTC. Protein product: CASSSTLGTSGVNEQFF.

The table lists this clonotype with many counts. This chain uses TRBV5-1 with TRBJ2-7, with D maybe TRBD1 (6 bases). CDR3 length equals 14 residues. V lost 4 bases and J lost 1, with 12 bases in between. Germline loops: CDR1 SGHRS, CDR2 YFSETQ. The CDR3 sequence: CASSLQTGSYEQYF. The CDR3 DNA is TGCGCCAGCAGCCTCCAGACAGGATCCTACGAGCAGTACTTC.

This clonotype was seen a few times. This chain connects TRBV3-1 to TRBJ1-6; tentative D call: TRBD1 (5 bases). V was shortened by 0 bases and J by 6 bases, with 12 bases between the two germline ends. The CDR3 is 16 amino acids. Germline-derived CDR1 and CDR2 are LGHDT and YNNKEL (reference sequence). Written as DNA, the CDR3 is TGTGCCAGCAGCCAAGATCCGCAGGGAGGTAATTCACCCCTCCACTTT. This gives the protein CASSQDPQGGNSPLHF.

The J gene is TRBJ2-3, the V gene TRBV19, with D perhaps TRBD2 (5 bases). Germline-derived CDR1 and CDR2 are LNHDA and SQIVND (reference sequence). The CDR3 covers 13 residues. V was clipped by 7 bases and J by 4 bases, with 12 bases between them. CDR3 sequence reads: CASKVARADTQYF. The CDR3 DNA sequence: TGTGCCAGTAAGGTGGCGCGGGCAGATACGCAGTATTTT.

Many counts were recorded for this clonotype. V is TRBV5-1 and J is TRBJ1-2; D not certain. The V gene lost 1 base and the J gene lost 4 bases, with 14 bases spanning the gap. CDR1 and CDR2 (germline): SGHRS, YFSETQ. This CDR3 is built from 15 residues. Written as DNA, the CDR3 is TGCGCCAGCAGCTTGTCTTCAGGAAGCCGCTATGGCTACACCTTC. Protein sequence: CASSLSSGSRYGYTF. Drawing the rest from reference TRBV5-1 and TRBJ1-2, the complete variable domain is KAGVTQTPRYLIKTRGQQVTLSCSPISGHRSVSWYQQTPGQGLQFLFEYFSETQRNKGNFPGRFSGRQFSNSRSEMNVSTLELGDSALYLCASSLSSGSRYGYTFGSGTRLTVV.

The chain joins TRBV20-1 to TRBJ2-3; TRBD2 is a possible D gene (5 bases). The germline V and J ends were trimmed by 2 bases and 3 bases, with 9 bases remaining between them. The V gene's germline CDR1 is DFQATT and CDR2 SNEGSKA (reference sequence). The CDR3 extends over 13 amino acids. For the CDR3, the DNA is TGCAGTGCTAGACTAGCAGAAACAGATACGCAGTATTTT. This codes for CSARLAETDTQYF.

This clonotype came up a few times. This chain's CDR3 is CASSLGWVAGGIDTQYF. The CDR3 DNA reads as TGTGCCAGCAGTTTGGGATGGGTAGCGGGAGGCATAGATACGCAGTATTTT. The V call is TRBV7-2, the J call TRBJ2-3; 10 bases line up with TRBD2. V lost 6 bases and J lost 5; bases outside the gene matches: 14. The CDR3 has 17 amino acids. The germline V gene encodes CDR1 SGHTA and CDR2 FQGNSA.

This clonotype has at least ten counts. The rearrangement joins TRBV5-1 to TRBJ1-1; 7 nucleotides agree with TRBD1. V shed 4 bases and J 7 bases; nucleotides not matched to a gene: 4. This CDR3 is 12 amino acids long. Germline V gives CDR1 SGHRS, CDR2 YFSETQ. CDR3 loop: CASSPDRDEAFF. The CDR3 bases are TGCGCCAGCAGCCCCGACAGGGATGAAGCTTTCTTT.

The chain is built from TRBV7-9 and TRBJ1-1; weak D call: TRBD1 (6 bases). The length of the CDR3 is 14 residues. V was clipped by 5 bases and J by 4 bases, with 14 bases between them. Looked up from germline, CDR1 is SEHNR and CDR2 is FQNEAQ (reference sequence). The CDR3 here is CASSPWGAGTEAFF. CDR3 DNA: TGTGCCAGCAGCCCTTGGGGGGCAGGCACTGAAGCTTTCTTT. The whole variable domain, filled in from reference TRBV7-9 and TRBJ1-1, reads DTGVSQNPRHKITKRGQNVTFRCDPISEHNRLYWYRQTLGQGPEFLTYFQNEAQLEKSRLLSDRFSAERPKGSFSTLEIQRTEQGDSAMYLCASSPWGAGTEAFFGQGTRLTVV.

CDR3 nucleotide sequence: TGTGCCAGCAGCGAGATAAGGAACACTGAAGCTTTCTTT. Encoded protein: CASSEIRNTEAFF. The V gene is TRBV7-2, the J gene TRBJ1-1, with no clear D. Per the germline V gene, CDR1 is SGHTA and CDR2 is FQGNSA. The V and J ends lost 5 bases and 1 base respectively, with 8 bases between them. The CDR3 runs 13 residues.

V usage is TRBV11-1 and J usage is TRBJ2-1, with TRBD2 matching over 9 bases. Germline trimming cut 5 bases from V and 7 bases from J; bases unmatched to any gene: 18. CDR1 is SGHAT and CDR2 is FQDESV in the germline V gene (reference sequence). CDR3 length: 18 amino acids. For the CDR3, the DNA is TGTGCCAGCAGCCTCGCCACTGGGGCTAGCGGGAAAAGAAATGAGCAGTTCTTC. Protein sequence: CASSLATGASGKRNEQFF.